One and the same sample provided the 2 T cell receptor delta chains below, sequenced in a study of delta chains in infants with herpesvirus infections. TCR cDNA was made from PBMC RNA with gamma- and delta-chain-specific primers. TCRdb fed the RT-PCR reads into CATT to redo clone calling. The sample includes over a hundred delta-chain clones, about 22% of them seen just once. The specimen was peripheral blood, collected at time point 4 of longitudinal follow-up. These receptors originate from a human donor who was a Ugandan infant, either HIV-exposed or HIV-unexposed (not recorded which).

A note on this clone: This likely stems from a read error, as it lies one base from a far larger clone. Other DNA sequences in this specimen translate into the identical CDR3. The chain employs TRDV1 and TRDJ1, with 8 positions matching TRDD3. J lost 5 bases, V lost 4 bases, and 27 bases had no gene match. Germline V gene lookup returns CDR1 TSWWSYY and CDR2 QGS. This CDR3 region has 21 residues. CDR3 coding DNA: TGTGCTCTTGGGGCGTCCTATTGCAGCGGGTACTGGGGGCCCTTTGGGGATAAACTCATCTTT. Translated, it gives CALGASYCSGYWGPFGDKLIF.

The chain's CDR3 is CACDTVGTYTDKLIF. In DNA, the CDR3 is TGTGCCTGTGACACCGTGGGGACTTACACCGATAAACTCATCTTT. The gene calls are TRDV2 and TRDJ1; D may be TRDD3 (5 bases). Per the germline V gene, CDR1 is GEAIGNYY and CDR2 is EKD. V shed 0 bases and J shed 0 bases, with 10 bases lying between them. The CDR3 is 15 residues long.